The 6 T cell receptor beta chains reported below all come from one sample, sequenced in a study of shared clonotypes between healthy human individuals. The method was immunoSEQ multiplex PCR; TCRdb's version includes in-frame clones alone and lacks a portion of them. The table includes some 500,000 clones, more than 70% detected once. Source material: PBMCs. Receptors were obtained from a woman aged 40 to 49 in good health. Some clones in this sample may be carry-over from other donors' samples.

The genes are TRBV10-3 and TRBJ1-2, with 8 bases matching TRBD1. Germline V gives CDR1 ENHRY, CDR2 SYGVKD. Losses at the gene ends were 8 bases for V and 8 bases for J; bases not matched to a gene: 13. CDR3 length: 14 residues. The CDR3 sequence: CAIGKEQGVGGYTF. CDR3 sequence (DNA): TGTGCCATCGGTAAGGAACAGGGGGTCGGAGGCTACACCTTC.

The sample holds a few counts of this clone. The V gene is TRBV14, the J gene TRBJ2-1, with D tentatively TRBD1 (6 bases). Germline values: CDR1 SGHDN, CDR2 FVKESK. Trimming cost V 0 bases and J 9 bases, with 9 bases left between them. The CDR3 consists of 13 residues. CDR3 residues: CASSQDLGGEQFF. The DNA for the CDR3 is TGTGCCAGCAGCCAAGATTTAGGGGGTGAGCAGTTCTTC.

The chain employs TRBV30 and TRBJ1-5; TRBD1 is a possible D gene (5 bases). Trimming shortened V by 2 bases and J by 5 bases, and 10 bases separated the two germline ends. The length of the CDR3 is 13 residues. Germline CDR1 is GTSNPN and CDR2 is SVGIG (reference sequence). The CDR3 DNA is TGTGCCTGGAGTAGCGGGGGGGATCAGCCCCAGCATTTT. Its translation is CAWSSGGDQPQHF.

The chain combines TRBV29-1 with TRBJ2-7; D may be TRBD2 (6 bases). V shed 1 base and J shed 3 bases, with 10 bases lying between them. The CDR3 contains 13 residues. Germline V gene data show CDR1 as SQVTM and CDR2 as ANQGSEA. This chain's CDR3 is CSVEVGTDYEQYF. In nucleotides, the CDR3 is TGCAGCGTTGAAGTTGGGACTGACTACGAGCAGTACTTC.

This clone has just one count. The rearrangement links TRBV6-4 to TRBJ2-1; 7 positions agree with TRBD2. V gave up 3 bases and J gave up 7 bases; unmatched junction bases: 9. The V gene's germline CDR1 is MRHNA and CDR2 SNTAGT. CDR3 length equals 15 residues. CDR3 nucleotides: TGTGCCAGCAGTGATACGGGGGGAGGCCCTAATGAGCAGTTCTTC. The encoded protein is CASSDTGGGPNEQFF.

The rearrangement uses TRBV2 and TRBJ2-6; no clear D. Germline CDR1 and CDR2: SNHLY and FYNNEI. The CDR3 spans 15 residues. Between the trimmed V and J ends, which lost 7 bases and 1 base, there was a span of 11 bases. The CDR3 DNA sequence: TGTGCCAGCACCGCTAGAGCTTCTGGGGCCAACGTCCTGACTTTC. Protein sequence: CASTARASGANVLTF.